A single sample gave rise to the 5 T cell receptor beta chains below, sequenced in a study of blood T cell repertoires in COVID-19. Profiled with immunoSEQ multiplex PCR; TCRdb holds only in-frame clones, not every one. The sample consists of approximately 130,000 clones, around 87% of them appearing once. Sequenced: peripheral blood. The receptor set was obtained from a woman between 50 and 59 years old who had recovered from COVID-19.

The CDR3 DNA reads as TGTGCTAGTGGTTTGGTACTTTCAGGACAGGGCACAGATACGCAGTATTTT. Its translation is CASGLVLSGQGTDTQYF. The chain combines TRBV12-5 with TRBJ2-3; 7 bases fit TRBD1. V trimming: 0 bases; J trimming: 1 base; junction bases outside the gene matches: 7. The CDR3 has 17 amino acids. The germline V gene encodes CDR1 LGHNT and CDR2 FRNRAP.

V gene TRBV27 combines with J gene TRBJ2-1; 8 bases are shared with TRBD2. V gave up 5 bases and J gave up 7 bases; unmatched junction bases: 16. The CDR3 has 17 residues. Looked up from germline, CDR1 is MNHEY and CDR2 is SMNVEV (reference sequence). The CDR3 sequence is CASSQTSAGEIGNEQFF. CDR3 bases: TGTGCCAGCAGTCAGACCTCAGCGGGAGAAATAGGGAATGAGCAGTTCTTC.

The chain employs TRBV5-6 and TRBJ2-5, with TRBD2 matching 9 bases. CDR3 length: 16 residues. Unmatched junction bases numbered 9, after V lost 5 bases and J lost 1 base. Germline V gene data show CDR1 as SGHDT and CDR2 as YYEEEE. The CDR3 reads CASSKAGGTSQETQYF. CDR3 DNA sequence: TGTGCCAGCAGTAAAGCGGGAGGAACCTCCCAAGAGACCCAGTACTTC.

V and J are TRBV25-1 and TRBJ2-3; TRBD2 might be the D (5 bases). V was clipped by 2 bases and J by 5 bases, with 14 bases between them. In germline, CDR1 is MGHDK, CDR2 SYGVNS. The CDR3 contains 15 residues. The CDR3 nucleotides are TGTGCCAGCAGTGAAAACAGAGGGAAGAAAGATACGCAGTATTTT. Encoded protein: CASSENRGKKDTQYF.

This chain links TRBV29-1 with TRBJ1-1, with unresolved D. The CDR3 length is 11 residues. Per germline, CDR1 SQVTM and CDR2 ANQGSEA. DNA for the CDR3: TGCAGTACCTATCTGAACACTGAAGCTTTCTTT. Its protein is CSTYLNTEAFF.